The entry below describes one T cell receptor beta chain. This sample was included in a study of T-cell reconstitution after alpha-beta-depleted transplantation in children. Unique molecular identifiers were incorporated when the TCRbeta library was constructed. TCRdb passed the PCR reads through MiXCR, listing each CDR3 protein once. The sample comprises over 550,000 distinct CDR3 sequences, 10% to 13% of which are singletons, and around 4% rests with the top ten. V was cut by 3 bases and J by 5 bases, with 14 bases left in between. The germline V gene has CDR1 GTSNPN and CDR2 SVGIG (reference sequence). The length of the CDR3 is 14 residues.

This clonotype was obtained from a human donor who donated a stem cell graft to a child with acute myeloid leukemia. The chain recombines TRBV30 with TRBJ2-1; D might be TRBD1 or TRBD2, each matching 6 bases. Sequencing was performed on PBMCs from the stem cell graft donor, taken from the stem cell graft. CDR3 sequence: CAWRWPGAHNEQFF. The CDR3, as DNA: TGTGCCTGGAGATGGCCGGGGGCCCACAATGAGCAGTTCTTC.